The T cell receptor beta chain under discussion was sequenced for a study of preoperative IRX-2 immunotherapy in early breast cancer. Noted treatment: preoperative locoregional IRX-2 cytokine immunotherapy. The CDR3 contains 16 residues. Germline-derived CDR1 and CDR2 are MDHEN and SYDVKM. V shed 5 bases and J shed 2 bases, with 19 bases lying between them. The table came from immunoSEQ multiplex PCR; TCRdb's copy has only in-frame clones and leaves some out. The data contain 40,000 or so clones, over 85% of them seen just once; the ten biggest clones take up over 1.5%. The rearrangement joins TRBV28 to TRBJ2-7; weak D call: TRBD2 (5 bases). The specimen comprised tumor tissue, sampled after IRX-2 immunotherapy. The receptor's source is a human donor with breast cancer. CDR3 loop: CASSPTRGLGAYEQYF. CDR3 DNA sequence: TGTGCCAGCAGTCCGACCCGGGGTCTGGGAGCCTACGAGCAGTACTTC.